This T cell receptor (beta chain) was recorded in a study of cytomegalovirus exposure and HLA in healthy donors. PCR primers comprised 60 Vbeta and 13 Jbeta primers. The method was immunoSEQ multiplex PCR; TCRdb's version includes in-frame clones alone and lacks a portion of them. The data show over 150,000 clones, 74% seen once. The V end lost 2 bases, the J end lost 0 bases, and 16 bases lay between the germline ends. This CDR3 region has 17 residues. The V gene's germline CDR1 is WSHSY and CDR2 SAAADI. The sample comprised PBMCs. This chain uses TRBV10-2 with TRBJ1-1, with a tentative D call TRBD1 (5 bases). The source is a woman in her thirties in good health and CMV-seropositive. CDR3 nucleotide sequence: TGCGCCAGCAGTGAGCCTAATAGGGGAATGATGAACACTGAAGCTTTCTTT. The encoded protein is CASSEPNRGMMNTEAFF.